These 8 T cell receptor beta chains were sequenced from one sample in a study of T-cell memory formation after mild COVID-19. TCRdb reprocessed the 5' RACE reads via MiXCR and lists one record per CDR3 protein. This sample has about 250,000 distinct CDR3 sequences, with 15% to 17% found just once. The specimen sequenced was PBMCs or a T cell subset sorted from them (not recorded which). The receptors come from an adult woman who had mild COVID-19 (a few samples of this study predate the infection). Cell type and time point are not known.

This clonotype appeared a few times. The V call is TRBV12-3 or TRBV12-4, the J call TRBJ2-1, with D tentatively TRBD1 (5 bases). Deletions cut 4 bases from V and 8 bases from J, with 15 bases between. This CDR3 region has 14 residues. The CDR3 DNA reads TGTGCCAGCAGTTCACCTAGGGGCAAGGATGAGCAGTTCTTC. Protein: CASSSPRGKDEQFF.

The chain uses TRBV7-8 and TRBJ1-2; D possibly corresponds to TRBD1 (5 bases). The ends were cut back, 1 base at V and 6 bases at J, with 15 bases in the middle. Germline CDR1 and CDR2: SGHVS and FQNEAQ. The CDR3 has 15 amino acids. CDR3 sequence: CASSLGGRALDGYTF. CDR3 in DNA: TGTGCCAGCAGCTTAGGGGGACGGGCCCTCGATGGCTACACCTTC.

This clonotype has a handful of counts. The genes are TRBV24-1 and TRBJ1-2, with D uncertain. Trimming pared 5 bases from V and 4 bases from J, leaving 16 bases between. The germline CDR1 and CDR2 sequences are KGHDR and SFDVKD. The CDR3 totals 15 residues. This CDR3 is CATSAPGLGFYGYTF. The CDR3 DNA reads TGTGCCACCAGTGCTCCGGGCCTAGGGTTCTATGGCTACACCTTC.

The J gene is TRBJ2-5, the V gene TRBV29-1; D perhaps matches TRBD1 (6 bases). The germline V gene encodes CDR1 SQVTM and CDR2 ANQGSEA. The CDR3 has 12 residues. V was cut by 6 bases and J by 2 bases, with 10 bases left in between. CDR3 DNA sequence: TGCAGCGTCGCACAGGGACAAGAGACCCAGTACTTC. This encodes CSVAQGQETQYF.

This clonotype was seen a handful of times. The rearrangement links TRBV12-3 or TRBV12-4 to TRBJ1-2; TRBD1 might be the D (6 bases). This CDR3 contains 18 residues. V was trimmed by 6 bases and J by 2 bases, leaving 25 bases between them. This CDR3 is CASSSTGTLRFVNYGYTF. The CDR3 nucleotides are TGTGCCAGCAGCTCCACCGGGACACTACGATTCGTCAACTATGGCTACACCTTC.

This clonotype was recorded many times. V and J are TRBV19 and TRBJ2-5; either TRBD1 or TRBD2 may supply D (5 bases each). V gave up 5 bases and J gave up 2 bases, with 12 bases separating them. The CDR3 length is 14 residues. Germline V gene sequence: CDR1 LNHDA, CDR2 SQIVND (reference sequence). CDR3 in DNA: TGTGCCAGTAGTCCGGGGCCGGCACAAGAGACCCAGTACTTC. The encoded protein is CASSPGPAQETQYF.

This chain joins TRBV7-9 and TRBJ2-1, with 7 bases lining up with TRBD2. The V gene's germline CDR1 is SEHNR and CDR2 FQNEAQ (reference sequence). V gave up 5 bases and J gave up 2 bases; unmatched junction bases: 6. The CDR3 consists of 15 residues. Here the CDR3 reads CASSRAAGAYNEQFF. In DNA, the CDR3 is TGTGCCAGCAGCCGCGCGGCGGGAGCCTACAATGAGCAGTTCTTC.

This clonotype was observed many times. The chain recombines TRBV15 with TRBJ2-2, with D perhaps matching TRBD2 (5 bases). V lost 0 bases and J 2 bases, leaving 10 bases between the germline ends. From germline, CDR1 is LNHNV and CDR2 YYDKDF (reference sequence). The CDR3 consists of 16 residues. The CDR3 reads CATSRDSARNTGELFF. CDR3 nucleotides: TGTGCCACCAGCAGAGATAGCGCCCGAAACACCGGGGAGCTGTTTTTT.